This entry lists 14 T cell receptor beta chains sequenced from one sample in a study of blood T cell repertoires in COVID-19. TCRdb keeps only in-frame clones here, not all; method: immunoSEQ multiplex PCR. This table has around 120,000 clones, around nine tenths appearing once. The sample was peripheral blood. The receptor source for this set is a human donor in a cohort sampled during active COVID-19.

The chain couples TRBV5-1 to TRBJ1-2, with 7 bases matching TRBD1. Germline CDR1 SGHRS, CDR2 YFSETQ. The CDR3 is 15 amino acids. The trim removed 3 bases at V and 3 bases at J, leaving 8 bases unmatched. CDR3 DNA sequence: TGCGCCAGCAGCTCGTTACAGGGGATTGACTATGGCTACACCTTC. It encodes CASSSLQGIDYGYTF.

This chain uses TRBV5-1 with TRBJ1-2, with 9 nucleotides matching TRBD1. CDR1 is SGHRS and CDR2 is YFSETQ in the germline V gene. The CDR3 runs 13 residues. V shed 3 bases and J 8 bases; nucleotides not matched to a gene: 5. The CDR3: CASSSDRGQGYTF. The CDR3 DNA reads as TGCGCCAGCAGCTCGGACAGGGGACAAGGCTACACCTTC. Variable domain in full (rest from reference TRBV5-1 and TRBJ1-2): KAGVTQTPRYLIKTRGQQVTLSCSPISGHRSVSWYQQTPGQGLQFLFEYFSETQRNKGNFPGRFSGRQFSNSRSEMNVSTLELGDSALYLCASSSDRGQGYTFGSGTRLTVV.

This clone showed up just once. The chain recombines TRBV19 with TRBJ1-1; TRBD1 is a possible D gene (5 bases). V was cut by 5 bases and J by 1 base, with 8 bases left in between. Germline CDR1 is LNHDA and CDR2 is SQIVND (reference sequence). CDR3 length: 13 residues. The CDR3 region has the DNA TGTGCCAGTAGTGCCCAGGGGAACACTGAAGCTTTCTTT. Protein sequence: CASSAQGNTEAFF.

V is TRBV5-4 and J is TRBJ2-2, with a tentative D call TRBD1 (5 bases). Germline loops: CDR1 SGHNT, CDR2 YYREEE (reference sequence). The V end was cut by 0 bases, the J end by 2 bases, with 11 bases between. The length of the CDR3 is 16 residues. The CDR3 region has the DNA TGTGCCAGCAGCTTGGGACAGATCATTAACACCGGGGAGCTGTTTTTT. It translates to CASSLGQIINTGELFF.

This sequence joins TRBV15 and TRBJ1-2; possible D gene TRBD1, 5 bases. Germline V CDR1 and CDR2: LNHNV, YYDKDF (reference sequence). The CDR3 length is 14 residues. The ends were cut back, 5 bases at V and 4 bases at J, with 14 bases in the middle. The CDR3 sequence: CATSPETAFYGYTF. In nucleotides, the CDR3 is TGTGCCACCAGCCCCGAGACAGCCTTCTATGGCTACACCTTC.

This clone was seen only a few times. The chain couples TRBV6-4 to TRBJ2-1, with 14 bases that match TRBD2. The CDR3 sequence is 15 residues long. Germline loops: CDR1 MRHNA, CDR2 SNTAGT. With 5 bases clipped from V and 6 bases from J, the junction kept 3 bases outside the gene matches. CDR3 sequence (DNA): TGTGCCAGCAGTCCGACTAGCGGGGGGGCCAATGAGCAGTTCTTC. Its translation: CASSPTSGGANEQFF.

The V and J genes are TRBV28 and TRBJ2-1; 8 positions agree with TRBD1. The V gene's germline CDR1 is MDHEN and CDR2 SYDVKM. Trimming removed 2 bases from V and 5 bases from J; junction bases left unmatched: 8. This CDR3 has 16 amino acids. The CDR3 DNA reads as TGTGCCAGCAGTTTAACTTCCAGGGGGCCCAACAATGAGCAGTTCTTC. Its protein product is CASSLTSRGPNNEQFF.

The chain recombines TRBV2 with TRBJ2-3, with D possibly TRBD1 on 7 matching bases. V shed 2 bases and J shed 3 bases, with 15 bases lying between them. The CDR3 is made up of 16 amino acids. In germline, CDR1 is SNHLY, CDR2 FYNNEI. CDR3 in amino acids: CASSEWRGRMTDTQYF. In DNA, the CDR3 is TGTGCCAGCAGTGAATGGAGGGGGCGCATGACAGATACGCAGTATTTT.

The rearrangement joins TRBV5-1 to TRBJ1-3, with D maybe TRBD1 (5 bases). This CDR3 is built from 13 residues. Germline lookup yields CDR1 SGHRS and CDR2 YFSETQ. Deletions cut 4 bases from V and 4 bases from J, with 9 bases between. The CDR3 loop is CASSVGAGNTIYF. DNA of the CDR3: TGCGCCAGCAGCGTAGGGGCAGGAAACACCATATATTTT.

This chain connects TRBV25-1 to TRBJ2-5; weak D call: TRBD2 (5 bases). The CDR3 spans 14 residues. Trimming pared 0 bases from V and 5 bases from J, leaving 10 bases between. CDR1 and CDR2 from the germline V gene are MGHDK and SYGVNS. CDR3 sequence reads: CASSEYGRGETQYF. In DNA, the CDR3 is TGTGCCAGCAGTGAATATGGCAGAGGGGAGACCCAGTACTTC.

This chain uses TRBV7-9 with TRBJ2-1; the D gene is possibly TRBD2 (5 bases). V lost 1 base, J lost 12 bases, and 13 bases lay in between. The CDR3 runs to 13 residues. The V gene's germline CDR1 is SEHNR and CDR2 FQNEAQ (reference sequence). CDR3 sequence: CASSLGTGGGQFF. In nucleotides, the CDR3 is TGTGCCAGCAGCTTAGGGACCGGAGGTGGGCAGTTCTTC.

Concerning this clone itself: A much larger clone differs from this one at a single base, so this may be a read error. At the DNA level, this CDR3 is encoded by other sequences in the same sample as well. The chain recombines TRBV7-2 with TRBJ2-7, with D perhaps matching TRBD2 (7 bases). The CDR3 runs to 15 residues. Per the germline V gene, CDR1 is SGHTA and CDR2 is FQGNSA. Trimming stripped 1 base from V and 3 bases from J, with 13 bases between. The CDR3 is CASSLVGGANYEQYF. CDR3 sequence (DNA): TGTGCCAGCAGCTTAGTGGGGGGGGCCAACTACGAGCAGTACTTC. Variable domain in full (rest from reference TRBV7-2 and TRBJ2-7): GAGVSQSPSNKVTEKGKDVELRCDPISGHTALYWYRQSLGQGLEFLIYFQGNSAPDKSGLPSDRFSAERTGGSVSTLTIQRTQQEDSAVYLCASSLVGGANYEQYFGPGTRLTVT.

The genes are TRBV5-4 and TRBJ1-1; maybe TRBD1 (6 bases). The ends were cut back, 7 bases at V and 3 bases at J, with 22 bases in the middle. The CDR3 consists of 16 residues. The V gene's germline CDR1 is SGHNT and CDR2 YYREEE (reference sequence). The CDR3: CASGGPRQAGDTEAFF. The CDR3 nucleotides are TGTGCCAGCGGGGGGCCTCGACAGGCGGGAGACACTGAAGCTTTCTTT. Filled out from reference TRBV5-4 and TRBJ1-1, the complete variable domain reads ETGVTQSPTHLIKTRGQQVTLRCSSQSGHNTVSWYQQALGQGPQFIFQYYREEENGRGNFPPRFSGLQFPNYSSELNVNALELDDSALYLCASGGPRQAGDTEAFFGQGTRLTVV.

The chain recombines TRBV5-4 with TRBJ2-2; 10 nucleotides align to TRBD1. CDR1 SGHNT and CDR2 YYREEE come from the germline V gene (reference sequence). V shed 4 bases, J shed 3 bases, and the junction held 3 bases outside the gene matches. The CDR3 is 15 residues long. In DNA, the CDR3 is TGTGCCAGCAGCGAGGGACAGGGGTACACCGGGGAGCTGTTTTTT. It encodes CASSEGQGYTGELFF.